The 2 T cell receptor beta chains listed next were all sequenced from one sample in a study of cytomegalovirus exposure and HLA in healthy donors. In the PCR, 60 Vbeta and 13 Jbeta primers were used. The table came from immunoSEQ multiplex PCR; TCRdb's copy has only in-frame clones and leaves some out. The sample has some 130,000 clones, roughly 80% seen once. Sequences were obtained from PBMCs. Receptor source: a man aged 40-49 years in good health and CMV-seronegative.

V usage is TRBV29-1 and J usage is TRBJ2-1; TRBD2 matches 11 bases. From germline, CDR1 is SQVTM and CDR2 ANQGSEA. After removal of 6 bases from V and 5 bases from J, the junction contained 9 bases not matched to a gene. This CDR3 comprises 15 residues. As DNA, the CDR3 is TGCAGCGTCGCCATCGGGACTAGCGGACACAATGAGCAGTTCTTC. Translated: CSVAIGTSGHNEQFF.

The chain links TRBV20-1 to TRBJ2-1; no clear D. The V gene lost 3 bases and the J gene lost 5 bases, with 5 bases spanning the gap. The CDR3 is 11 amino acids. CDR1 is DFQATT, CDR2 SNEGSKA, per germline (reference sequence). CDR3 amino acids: CSARENNEQFF. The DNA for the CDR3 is TGCAGTGCTAGGGAGAACAATGAGCAGTTCTTC.